The clone carrying this TCR beta chain has a count of ten or more. Germline CDR1 reads KGHDR; CDR2 reads SFDVKD. With 3 bases removed from V and 3 bases from J, the gap between germline ends came to 11 bases. The CDR3 has 15 residues. Stated treatment: PENTA 11 planned treatment interruption arm or continuous ART arm. The sample comes from a study of HIV-infected children after antiretroviral therapy interruption. RNA-based 3' RACE libraries used unique molecular identifiers. TCRdb re-derived calls from the 3' RACE reads in MiXCR, one entry per CDR3 protein. The table includes about 89,000 distinct CDR3 sequences, less than 7% detected once.

The sequence came from a pool of human donors with HIV. The chain joins TRBV24-1 to TRBJ2-4, with D tentatively TRBD1 or TRBD2 (6 bases each). Sample: CD45RA+ CD4+ T cells from PBMCs, pooled from several time points, taken from a donor given antiretroviral therapy, either interrupted or continuous. Subset given: naive CD4+ CD45RA+ CD45RO- T cells. The CDR3 sequence is CATSDRGADKNIQYF. As DNA, the CDR3 is TGTGCCACCAGTGATAGGGGGGCGGACAAAAACATTCAGTACTTC.